This T cell receptor beta chain was recovered during a study of CD8 T cells in Susac syndrome. This clonotype came up once. Blood CD8+ and CD4+ T cells underwent high-throughput TCR beta sequencing. The RNA input was roughly 0.45 to 1 ug, and it was reverse transcribed with random hexamers. TCRdb recomputed calls from the immunoSEQ multiplex PCR reads with MiXCR, one row per CDR3 protein. The sample lists 130,000 or so distinct CDR3 sequences; 90% to 95% were seen once. The source material was CD4+ T cells from PBMCs. The TCR sequence derives from a human donor with multiple sclerosis.

CDR3 region: CSVENTDYEQYF. In DNA form, the CDR3 reads TGCAGCGTTGAAAACACGGACTACGAGCAGTACTTC. The rearrangement joins TRBV29-1 to TRBJ2-7; D is ambiguous. Germline V lookup: CDR1 SQVTM, CDR2 ANQGSEA. Trimming took off 2 bases at V and 3 bases at J, with 8 bases between the two ends. The CDR3 covers 12 residues.